Listed below are T cell receptor beta chains from one sample, sequenced in a study of shared clonotypes between healthy human individuals. Sequencing used immunoSEQ multiplex PCR; TCRdb keeps in-frame clones, though not all of them. Among some 550,000 clones listed, around 97% were seen once. Sequenced sample: naive CD4+ T cells sorted from blood. All receptors derive from a woman under 40 in good health. Each CDR3 is given with its conserved first and last residue. The D gene is left open where the match is weak.

D | J | V | CDR3 | DNA
NA | TRBJ1-2 | TRBV11-2 | CASSLSGTGAYTF | TGTGCCAGCAGCTTGAGTGGGACCGGCGCCTACACCTTC
NA | TRBJ2-1 | TRBV5-1 | CASSPGDFEQFF | TGCGCCAGCAGCCCGGGAGACTTCGAGCAGTTCTTC
NA | TRBJ1-1 | TRBV19 | CASRPIGVENTEAFF | TGTGCCAGTAGGCCGATTGGGGTAGAGAACACTGAAGCTTTCTTT
NA | TRBJ2-1 | TRBV7-7 | CASSSGTNEQFF | TGTGCCAGCAGCTCTGGGACTAATGAGCAGTTCTTC
TRBD1 | TRBJ1-4 | TRBV18 | CASSRTGGEKLFF | TGTGCCAGCTCCCGGACAGGAGGAGAAAAACTGTTTTTT
NA | TRBJ1-1 | TRBV29-1 | CSVVRGATEAFF | TGCAGCGTTGTGAGGGGGGCAACTGAAGCTTTCTTT
TRBD1 | TRBJ2-7 | TRBV27 | CASSLQGVSYEQYF | TGTGCCAGCAGTTTACAGGGGGTTTCCTACGAGCAGTACTTC
TRBD2 | TRBJ2-3 | TRBV6-5 | CASSYSGLAGLDTQYF | TGTGCCAGCAGTTACTCGGGACTAGCGGGATTAGATACGCAGTATTTT
NA | TRBJ1-1 | TRBV7-2 | CASSLGQSTEAFF | TGTGCCAGCAGCCTAGGACAGAGCACTGAAGCTTTCTTT
NA | TRBJ2-6 | TRBV30 | CACIFTGANVLTF | TGTGCCTGTATCTTTACGGGGGCCAACGTCCTGACTTTC
NA | TRBJ2-3 | TRBV5-4 | CASSLGLADTDTQYF | TGTGCCAGCAGCTTGGGACTGGCTGACACAGATACGCAGTATTTT
NA | TRBJ2-5 | TRBV5-1 | CASSLIHGTNQETQYF | TGCGCCAGCAGCCTGATACACGGGACGAACCAAGAGACCCAGTACTTC
NA | TRBJ2-1 | TRBV14 | CASSQRQRYNEQFF | TGTGCCAGCAGCCAAAGGCAGCGGTACAATGAGCAGTTCTTC
NA | TRBJ2-3 | TRBV6-6 | CASSPGGTDTQYF | TGTGCCAGCAGTCCCGGGGGCACAGATACGCAGTATTTT
NA | TRBJ2-6 | TRBV6-5 | CASSPRDSGANVLTF | TGTGCCAGCTCTCCACGCGACTCTGGGGCCAACGTCCTGACTTTC
TRBD1 | TRBJ1-2 | TRBV5-4 | CASSAGQGYGYTF | TGTGCCAGCAGCGCGGGACAGGGCTATGGCTACACCTTC
TRBD2 | TRBJ2-5 | TRBV6-9 | CASRLAGAESTQYF | TGTGCCAGCAGATTAGCGGGAGCCGAATCGACCCAGTACTTC
NA | TRBJ1-5 | TRBV28 | CASSLGGSSNQPQHF | TGTGCCAGCAGTTTGGGGGGAAGTAGCAATCAGCCCCAGCATTTT
NA | TRBJ2-2 | TRBV11-3 | CASSLRVTGELFF | TGTGCCAGCAGCTTGAGGGTGACCGGGGAGCTGTTTTTT
TRBD2 | TRBJ2-3 | TRBV5-1 | CASAGTSVTDTQYF | TGCGCCAGCGCCGGGACTAGCGTCACAGATACGCAGTATTTT
TRBD2 | TRBJ2-2 | TRBV18 | CASSPPAWAGGGTGELFF | TGTGCCAGCTCACCACCGGCCTGGGCGGGAGGAGGCACCGGGGAGCTGTTTTTT
NA | TRBJ2-5 | TRBV2 | CASRASAQETQYF | TGTGCCAGCAGGGCTAGCGCACAAGAGACCCAGTACTTC
NA | TRBJ1-2 | TRBV18 | CASSPPGLRDGYTF | TGTGCCAGCTCACCACCCGGGCTGAGGGATGGCTACACCTTC
TRBD1 | TRBJ2-7 | TRBV7-1 | CASSASGQGTHEQYF | TGTGCCAGCAGCGCCTCTGGACAGGGGACCCACGAGCAGTACTTC
NA | TRBJ1-5 | TRBV19 | CASSITRLNQPQHF | TGTGCCAGTAGTATTACAAGGCTCAATCAGCCCCAGCATTTT
NA | TRBJ2-7 | TRBV27 | CASSAQGFPSYEQYF | TGTGCCAGCAGTGCTCAGGGGTTCCCCTCCTACGAGCAGTACTTC
TRBD1 | TRBJ2-7 | TRBV10-2 | CARSVLGTALYEQYF | TGCGCCCGCAGCGTGCTCGGGACAGCCCTATACGAGCAGTACTTC